This TCR beta chain was recovered during a study of CD8 T cells in ankylosing spondylitis. Findings and limits, study-wide: As reported, disease-linked clones showed significant enrichment in matched ankylosing spondylitis synovial fluid.

This clonotype was detected only a few times. Its antigen is not known. Using its own MiXCR run on the 5' RACE reads, TCRdb lists one record per CDR3 protein. This sample has roughly 280,000 distinct CDR3 sequences; about 19% occur once, and the top ten carry roughly 7.3%. V gave up 4 bases and J gave up 0 bases; unmatched junction bases: 9. Germline V gene data show CDR1 as SGHRS and CDR2 as YFSETQ. The CDR3 consists of 16 residues. This receptor was obtained from a male donor with ankylosing spondylitis or in good health (not recorded which). Sequenced: blood, either unsorted or a sorted T cell fraction (not recorded which). The rearrangement uses TRBV5-1 and TRBJ1-1, with 7 positions matching TRBD1. In DNA, the CDR3 is TGCGCCAGCAGCGATCGGACAGGATCAATGAACACTGAAGCTTTCTTT. Translation: CASSDRTGSMNTEAFF.